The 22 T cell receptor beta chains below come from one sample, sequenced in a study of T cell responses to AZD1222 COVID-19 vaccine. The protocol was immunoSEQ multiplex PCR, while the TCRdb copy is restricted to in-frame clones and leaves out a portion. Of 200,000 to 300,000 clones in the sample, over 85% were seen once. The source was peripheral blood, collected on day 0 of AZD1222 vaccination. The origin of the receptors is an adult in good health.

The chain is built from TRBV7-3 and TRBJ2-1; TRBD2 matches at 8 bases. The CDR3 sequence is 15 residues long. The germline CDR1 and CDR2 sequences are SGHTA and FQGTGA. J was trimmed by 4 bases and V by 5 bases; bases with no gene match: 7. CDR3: CASSPLAGLYNEQFF. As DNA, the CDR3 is TGTGCCAGCAGCCCCCTAGCGGGCTTATACAATGAGCAGTTCTTC.

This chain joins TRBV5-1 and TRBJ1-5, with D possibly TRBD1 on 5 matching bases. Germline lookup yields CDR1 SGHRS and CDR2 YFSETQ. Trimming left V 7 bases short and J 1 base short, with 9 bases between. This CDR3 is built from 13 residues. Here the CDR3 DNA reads TGCGCCAGCTCCGGGGGGAGCAATCAGCCCCAGCATTTT. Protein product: CASSGGSNQPQHF.

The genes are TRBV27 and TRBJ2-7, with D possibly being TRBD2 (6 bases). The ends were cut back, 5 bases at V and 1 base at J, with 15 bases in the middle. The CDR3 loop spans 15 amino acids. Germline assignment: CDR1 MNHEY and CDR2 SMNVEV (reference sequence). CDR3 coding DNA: TGTGCCAGCAGTACCCCTGGGGCGGGGTCCTACGAGCAGTACTTC. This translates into CASSTPGAGSYEQYF.

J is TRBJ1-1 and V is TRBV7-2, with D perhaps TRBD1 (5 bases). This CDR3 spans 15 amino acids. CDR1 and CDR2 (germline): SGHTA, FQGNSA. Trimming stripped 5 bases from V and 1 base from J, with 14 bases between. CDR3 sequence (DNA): TGTGCCAGCAGCACCGTTGGGGGGGGGAACACTGAAGCTTTCTTT. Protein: CASSTVGGGNTEAFF.

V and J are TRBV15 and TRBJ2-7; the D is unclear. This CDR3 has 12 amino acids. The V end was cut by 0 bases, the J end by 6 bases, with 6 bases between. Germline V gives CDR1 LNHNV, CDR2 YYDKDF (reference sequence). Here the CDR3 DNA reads TGTGCCACCAGCAGAGATTCGGCCGAGCAGTACTTC. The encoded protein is CATSRDSAEQYF.

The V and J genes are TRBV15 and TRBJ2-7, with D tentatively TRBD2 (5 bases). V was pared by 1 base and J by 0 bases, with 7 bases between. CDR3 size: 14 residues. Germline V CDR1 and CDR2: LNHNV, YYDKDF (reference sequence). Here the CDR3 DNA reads TGTGCCACCAGCAGAGCCGGGGTCTCCTACGAGCAGTACTTC. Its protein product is CATSRAGVSYEQYF.

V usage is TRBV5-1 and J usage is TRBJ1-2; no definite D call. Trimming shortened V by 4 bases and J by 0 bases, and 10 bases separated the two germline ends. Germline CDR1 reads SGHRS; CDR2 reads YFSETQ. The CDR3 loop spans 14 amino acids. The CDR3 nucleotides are TGCGCCAGCAGCCCCGTGGGAGCTAACTATGGCTACACCTTC. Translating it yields CASSPVGANYGYTF. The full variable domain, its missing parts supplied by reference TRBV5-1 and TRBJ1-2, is KAGVTQTPRYLIKTRGQQVTLSCSPISGHRSVSWYQQTPGQGLQFLFEYFSETQRNKGNFPGRFSGRQFSNSRSEMNVSTLELGDSALYLCASSPVGANYGYTFGSGTRLTVV.

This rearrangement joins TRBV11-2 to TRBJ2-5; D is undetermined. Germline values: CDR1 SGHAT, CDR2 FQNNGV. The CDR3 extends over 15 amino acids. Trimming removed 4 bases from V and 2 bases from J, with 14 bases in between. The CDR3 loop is CASSSNRRFQETQYF. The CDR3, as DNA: TGTGCCAGCAGCTCAAACCGCAGGTTTCAAGAGACCCAGTACTTC.

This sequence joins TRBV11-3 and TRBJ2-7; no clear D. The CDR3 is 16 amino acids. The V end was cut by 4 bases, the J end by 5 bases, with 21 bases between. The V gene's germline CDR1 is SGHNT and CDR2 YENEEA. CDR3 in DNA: TGTGCCAGCAGCTCTATTTGGACCCCACATACCGACGAGCAGTACTTC. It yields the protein CASSSIWTPHTDEQYF.

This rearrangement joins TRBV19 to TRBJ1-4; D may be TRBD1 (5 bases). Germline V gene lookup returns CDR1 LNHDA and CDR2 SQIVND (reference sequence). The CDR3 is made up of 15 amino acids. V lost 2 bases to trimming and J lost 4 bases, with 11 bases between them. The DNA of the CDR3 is TGTGCCAGTAGTATATGGGACGGAGATAATGAAAAACTGTTTTTT. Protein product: CASSIWDGDNEKLFF.

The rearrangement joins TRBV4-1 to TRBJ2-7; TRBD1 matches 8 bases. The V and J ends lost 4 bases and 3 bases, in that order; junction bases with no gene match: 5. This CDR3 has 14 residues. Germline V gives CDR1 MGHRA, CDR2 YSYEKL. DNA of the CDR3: TGCGCCAGCAGCCGCACAGGGGGGAACTACGAGCAGTACTTC. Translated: CASSRTGGNYEQYF.

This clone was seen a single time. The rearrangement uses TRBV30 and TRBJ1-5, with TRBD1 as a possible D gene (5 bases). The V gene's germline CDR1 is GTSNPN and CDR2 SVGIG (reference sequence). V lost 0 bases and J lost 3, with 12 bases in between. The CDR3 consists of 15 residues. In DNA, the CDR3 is TGTGCCTGGAGTGTAAGGGGAGTTCTCAATCAGCCCCAGCATTTT. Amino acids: CAWSVRGVLNQPQHF.

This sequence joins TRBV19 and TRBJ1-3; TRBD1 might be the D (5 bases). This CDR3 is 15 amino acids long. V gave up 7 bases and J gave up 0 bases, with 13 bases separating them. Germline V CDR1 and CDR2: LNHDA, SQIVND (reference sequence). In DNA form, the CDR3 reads TGTGCCAGTACCCAGGGATGGGGCTCTGGAAACACCATATATTTT. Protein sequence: CASTQGWGSGNTIYF.

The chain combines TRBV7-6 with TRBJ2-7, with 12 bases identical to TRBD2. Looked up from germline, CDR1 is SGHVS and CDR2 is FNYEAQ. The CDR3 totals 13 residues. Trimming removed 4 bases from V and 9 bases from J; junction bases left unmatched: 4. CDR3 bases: TGTGCCAGCAGCTCGCCGACTAGCGGGGGGCAGTACTTC. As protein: CASSSPTSGGQYF.

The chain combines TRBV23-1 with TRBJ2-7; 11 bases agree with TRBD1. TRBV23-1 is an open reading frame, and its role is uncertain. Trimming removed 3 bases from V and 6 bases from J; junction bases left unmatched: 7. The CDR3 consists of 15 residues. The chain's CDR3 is CASSHPGQGGFEQYF. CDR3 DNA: TGCGCCAGCAGTCATCCGGGACAGGGGGGGTTCGAGCAGTACTTC.

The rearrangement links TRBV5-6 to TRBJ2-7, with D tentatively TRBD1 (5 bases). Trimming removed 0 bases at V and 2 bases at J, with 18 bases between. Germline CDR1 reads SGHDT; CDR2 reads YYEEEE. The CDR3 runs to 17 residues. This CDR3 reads CASSLGAGSEWAYEQYF. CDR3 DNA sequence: TGTGCCAGCAGCTTGGGCGCAGGGTCCGAATGGGCCTACGAGCAGTACTTC.

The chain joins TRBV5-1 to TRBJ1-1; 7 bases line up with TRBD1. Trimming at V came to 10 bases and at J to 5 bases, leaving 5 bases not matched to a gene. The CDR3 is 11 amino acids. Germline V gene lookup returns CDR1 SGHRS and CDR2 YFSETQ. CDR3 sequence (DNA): TGCGCCTCTCAGGGGGGGACTGAAGCTTTCTTT. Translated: CASQGGTEAFF.

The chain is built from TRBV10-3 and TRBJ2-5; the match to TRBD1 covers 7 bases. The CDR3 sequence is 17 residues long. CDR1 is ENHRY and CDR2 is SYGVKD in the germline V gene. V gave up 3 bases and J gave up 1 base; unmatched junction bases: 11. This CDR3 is CAISDPQGRGAQETQYF. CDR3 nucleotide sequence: TGTGCCATCAGTGACCCACAGGGGCGAGGGGCCCAAGAGACCCAGTACTTC.

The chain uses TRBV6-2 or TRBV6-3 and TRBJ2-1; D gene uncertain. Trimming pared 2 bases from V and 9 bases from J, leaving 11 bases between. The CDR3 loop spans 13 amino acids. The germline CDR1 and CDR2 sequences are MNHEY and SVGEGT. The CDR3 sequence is CASSYTAAIEQFF. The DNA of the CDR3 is TGTGCCAGCAGTTACACGGCGGCGATTGAGCAGTTCTTC.

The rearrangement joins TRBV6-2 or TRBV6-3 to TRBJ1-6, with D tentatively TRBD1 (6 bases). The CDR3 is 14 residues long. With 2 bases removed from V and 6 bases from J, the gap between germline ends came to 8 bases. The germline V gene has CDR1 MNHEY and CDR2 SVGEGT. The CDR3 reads CASSYGGANSPLHF. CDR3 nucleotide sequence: TGTGCCAGCAGTTACGGGGGGGCTAATTCACCCCTCCACTTT.

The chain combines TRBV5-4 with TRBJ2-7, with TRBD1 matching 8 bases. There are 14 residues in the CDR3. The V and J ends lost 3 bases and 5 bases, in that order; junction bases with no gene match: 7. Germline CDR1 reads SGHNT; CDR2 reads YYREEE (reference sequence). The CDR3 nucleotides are TGTGCCAGCAGCTCTGGACAGGGCGCCCACGAGCAGTACTTC. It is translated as CASSSGQGAHEQYF.

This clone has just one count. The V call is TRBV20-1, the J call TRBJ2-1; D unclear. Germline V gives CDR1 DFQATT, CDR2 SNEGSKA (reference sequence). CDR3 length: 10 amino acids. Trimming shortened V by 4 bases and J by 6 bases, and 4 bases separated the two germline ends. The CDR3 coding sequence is TGCAGTGCTATTAGCAATGAGCAGTTCTTC. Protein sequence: CSAISNEQFF.